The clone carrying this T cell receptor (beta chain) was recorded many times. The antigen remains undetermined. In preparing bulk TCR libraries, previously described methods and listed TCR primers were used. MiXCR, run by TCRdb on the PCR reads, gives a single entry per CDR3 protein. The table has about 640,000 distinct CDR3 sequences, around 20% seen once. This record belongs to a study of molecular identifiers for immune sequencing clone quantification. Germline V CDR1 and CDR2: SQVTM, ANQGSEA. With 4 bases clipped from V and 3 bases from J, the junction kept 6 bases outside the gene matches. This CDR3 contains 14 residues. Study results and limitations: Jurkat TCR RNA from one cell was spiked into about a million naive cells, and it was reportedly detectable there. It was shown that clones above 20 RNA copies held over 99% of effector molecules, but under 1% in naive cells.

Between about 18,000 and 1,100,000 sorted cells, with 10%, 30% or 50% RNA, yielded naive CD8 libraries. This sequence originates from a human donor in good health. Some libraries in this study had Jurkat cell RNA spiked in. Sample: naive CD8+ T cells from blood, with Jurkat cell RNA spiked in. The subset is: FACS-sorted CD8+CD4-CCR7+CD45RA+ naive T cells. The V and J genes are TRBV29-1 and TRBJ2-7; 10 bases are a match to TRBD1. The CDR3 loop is CSVGDRGIDYEQYF. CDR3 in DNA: TGCAGCGTTGGGGACAGGGGCATTGACTACGAGCAGTACTTC.